This T cell receptor (beta chain) was identified during a study of blood T cell repertoires in COVID-19. Generated by immunoSEQ multiplex PCR, the TCRdb table keeps only in-frame clones and is missing some. The repertoire consists of 20,000 to 25,000 clones, with about nine tenths occurring once and the leading ten covering approximately 2.6%. V was shortened by 6 bases and J by 3 bases, with 12 bases between the two germline ends. CDR1 is SGHTA, CDR2 FQGNSA, per germline. The length of the CDR3 is 13 residues. The receptor's source is a man in his 70s with acute or convalescent COVID-19. Source material: peripheral blood. This chain connects TRBV7-2 to TRBJ2-7, with D perhaps TRBD1 (5 bases). In DNA form, the CDR3 reads TGTGCCAGCAGTTTGTCGCAGGGCTACGAGCAGTACTTC. Translating gives CASSLSQGYEQYF. The full variable domain, with the rest looked up from reference TRBV7-2 and TRBJ2-7, is GAGVSQSPSNKVTEKGKDVELRCDPISGHTALYWYRQSLGQGLEFLIYFQGNSAPDKSGLPSDRFSAERTGGSVSTLTIQRTQQEDSAVYLCASSLSQGYEQYFGPGTRLTVT.